These 21 T cell receptor beta chains originate from one sample sequenced in a study of T cell responses to AZD1222 COVID-19 vaccine. The table came from immunoSEQ multiplex PCR; TCRdb's copy has only in-frame clones and leaves some out. This table has about 54,000 clones, 84% appearing once. The material was peripheral blood, obtained on day 0 of AZD1222 vaccination. The receptor source for this set is an adult in good health.

The chain employs TRBV19 and TRBJ2-7; TRBD1 agrees at 8 bases. Losses at the gene ends were 4 bases for V and 7 bases for J; bases not matched to a gene: 15. Germline lookup yields CDR1 LNHDA and CDR2 SQIVND (reference sequence). The CDR3 sequence is 16 residues long. The CDR3 here is CASSTTRTGSAWEQYF. CDR3 coding DNA: TGTGCCAGTAGTACCACCAGGACAGGGTCCGCCTGGGAGCAGTACTTC.

CDR3 region: CATSRVVGAGAYEQYF. The CDR3 DNA follows: TGTGCCACCAGCAGGGTAGTAGGGGCAGGAGCCTACGAGCAGTACTTC. The chain is built from TRBV15 and TRBJ2-7, with D possibly TRBD1 on 5 matching bases. The CDR3 is 16 residues long. From germline, CDR1 is LNHNV and CDR2 YYDKDF (reference sequence). Deletions cut 3 bases from V and 2 bases from J, with 17 bases between.

The chain combines TRBV5-4 with TRBJ1-4, with D tentatively TRBD1 (5 bases). Germline V lookup: CDR1 SGHNT, CDR2 YYREEE (reference sequence). The length of the CDR3 is 14 residues. V lost 2 bases to trimming and J lost 3 bases, with 8 bases between them. CDR3 protein: CASSFGGSNEKLFF. The CDR3 DNA reads as TGTGCCAGCAGCTTCGGGGGGTCTAATGAAAAACTGTTTTTT.

J is TRBJ2-5 and V is TRBV6-5; D is unclear. Germline lookup yields CDR1 MNHEY and CDR2 SVGAGI. The ends were cut back, 4 bases at V and 7 bases at J, with 7 bases in the middle. The CDR3 length is 11 residues. CDR3 nucleotides: TGTGCCAGCAGTTCCACTATGACCCAGTACTTC. Translated: CASSSTMTQYF.

The CDR3 sequence: CASSPGIGNTIYF. The DNA for the CDR3 is TGTGCCAGCAGCCCAGGGATCGGAAACACCATATATTTT. The V gene is TRBV7-8, the J gene TRBJ1-3, with D perhaps TRBD1 (5 bases). CDR1 is SGHVS, CDR2 FQNEAQ, per germline. This CDR3 is 13 amino acids long. V was cut by 5 bases and J by 4 bases, with 9 bases left in between.

The chain combines TRBV2 with TRBJ2-1; 13 bases are a match to TRBD2. V was pared by 6 bases and J by 8 bases, with 7 bases of the junction left unmatched. Germline V gene sequence: CDR1 SNHLY, CDR2 FYNNEI. The CDR3 consists of 15 residues. The CDR3 DNA reads TGTGCCAGCAGGCTAACTAGCGGGGGGGCCGATGAGCAGTTCTTC. Translated, it gives CASRLTSGGADEQFF.

V and J are TRBV2 and TRBJ2-7; the match to TRBD1 covers 8 bases. Unmatched junction bases numbered 8, after V lost 4 bases and J lost 12 bases. The CDR3 length is 12 residues. The germline V gene encodes CDR1 SNHLY and CDR2 FYNNEI. As DNA, the CDR3 is TGTGCCAGCAGTGGAGCCAGGGGGCGCACGTACTTC. Amino acid sequence: CASSGARGRTYF.

This clone was observed a single time. This chain uses TRBV12-3 or TRBV12-4 with TRBJ1-2; D is unresolved. The V end was cut by 3 bases, the J end by 4 bases, with 9 bases between. This CDR3 has 13 residues. This chain's CDR3 is CASSFKGSYGYTF. The CDR3 DNA reads as TGTGCCAGCAGTTTCAAAGGGTCCTATGGCTACACCTTC.

The gene calls are TRBV7-3 and TRBJ2-7; D unresolved. V was shortened by 0 bases and J by 6 bases, with 15 bases between the two germline ends. The germline V gene has CDR1 SGHTA and CDR2 FQGTGA. The CDR3 runs 15 residues. This CDR3 is CASSLTERIPREQYF. In DNA, the CDR3 is TGTGCCAGCAGCTTAACGGAACGGATCCCGCGCGAGCAGTACTTC.

V is TRBV14 and J is TRBJ1-2; D unresolved. V lost 4 bases and J 7 bases, leaving 13 bases between the germline ends. Germline V gene sequence: CDR1 SGHDN, CDR2 FVKESK. CDR3 length: 13 amino acids. CDR3 coding DNA: TGTGCCAGCAGCCCGACGGTTCTAAGTGGCTACACCTTC. Translated, it gives CASSPTVLSGYTF.

The V gene is TRBV10-3, the J gene TRBJ1-1; 9 bases line up with TRBD1. Germline CDR1 is ENHRY and CDR2 is SYGVKD. Losses at the gene ends were 7 bases for V and 4 bases for J; bases not matched to a gene: 10. CDR3 length equals 15 residues. DNA of the CDR3: TGTGCCATCAAGGGACAGGGTGGTTCTAGCACTGAAGCTTTCTTT. It yields the protein CAIKGQGGSSTEAFF.

The chain has TRBV7-9 and TRBJ2-1; 7 bases are a match to TRBD1. V shed 5 bases and J 14 bases; nucleotides not matched to a gene: 12. CDR3 length equals 13 residues. The germline V gene has CDR1 SEHNR and CDR2 FQNEAQ (reference sequence). The CDR3 loop is CASSVNLQGTEFF. Written as DNA, the CDR3 is TGTGCCAGCAGCGTAAATCTACAGGGGACGGAGTTCTTC.

This chain links TRBV3-1 (or the pseudogene TRBV3-2) with TRBJ1-5, with D tentatively TRBD1 (6 bases). Germline V gene data show CDR1 as LGHDT and CDR2 as YNNKEL (reference sequence). There are 15 residues in the CDR3. V was clipped by 1 base and J by 3 bases, with 10 bases between them. DNA for the CDR3: TGTGCCAGCAGCCAAGGGCCAGGGGCCAATCAGCCCCAGCATTTT. Translation: CASSQGPGANQPQHF.

The chain is built from TRBV29-1 and TRBJ2-1; D is undetermined. Germline lookup yields CDR1 SQVTM and CDR2 ANQGSEA. V lost 8 bases and J lost 7, with 15 bases in between. This CDR3 region has 12 residues. The CDR3 protein is CSPLVSGNEQFF. The CDR3 DNA reads as TGCAGCCCCCTTGTCTCCGGGAATGAGCAGTTCTTC.

The chain combines TRBV9 with TRBJ2-3; 11 nucleotides match TRBD2. CDR1 and CDR2 (germline): SGDLS, YYNGEE. V gave up 0 bases and J gave up 4 bases; unmatched junction bases: 7. The CDR3 loop spans 17 amino acids. The CDR3 here is CASSVDVAGGPADTQYF. The CDR3 DNA reads TGTGCCAGCAGCGTAGATGTAGCGGGAGGGCCCGCAGATACGCAGTATTTT.

The genes are TRBV5-1 and TRBJ2-7; 9 bases fit TRBD2. CDR1 is SGHRS, CDR2 YFSETQ, per germline. J lost 6 bases, V lost 0 bases, and 13 bases had no gene match. The CDR3 runs to 17 residues. CDR3 residues: CASSLDTLGAGGGEQYF. The CDR3 DNA is TGCGCCAGCAGCTTGGACACCCTGGGAGCGGGAGGCGGCGAGCAGTACTTC.

The chain employs TRBV9 and TRBJ2-3; TRBD2 matches 10 bases. Germline V gives CDR1 SGDLS, CDR2 YYNGEE. Trimming cost V 4 bases and J 2 bases; bases outside gene matches: 7. The CDR3 totals 16 residues. CDR3 nucleotides: TGTGCCAGCAGCCCTCCAGCGGGGGGGCCCACAGATACGCAGTATTTT. It specifies CASSPPAGGPTDTQYF.

This clone was seen a handful of times. The chain recombines TRBV6-5 with TRBJ2-7; the D gene is possibly TRBD1 (8 bases). Trimming took 6 bases from V and 6 from J, leaving 18 bases between them. CDR3 size: 14 residues. CDR1 and CDR2 (germline): MNHEY, SVGAGI. The CDR3, as DNA: TGTGCCAGCAGAACCGACAGGGGAGGGCTCGAGCAGTACTTC. This sequence encodes CASRTDRGGLEQYF.

DNA of the CDR3: TGTGCCAGCTCATCGGGCGGGGGAACTAATTCACCCCTCCACTTT. Translation gives CASSSGGGTNSPLHF. The V call is TRBV18, the J call TRBJ1-6; D may be TRBD1 (5 bases). The CDR3 has 15 residues. Germline V gives CDR1 KGHSH, CDR2 LQKENI. The germline V and J ends were trimmed by 5 bases and 6 bases, with 14 bases remaining between them.

The chain links TRBV5-1 to TRBJ2-2; TRBD1 aligns across 9 bases. The ends lost 4 bases at V and 6 bases at J; junction bases unmatched: 10. The CDR3 is 16 amino acids. Germline CDR1 SGHRS, CDR2 YFSETQ. CDR3 residues: CASSLVQGARAGELFF. For the CDR3, the DNA is TGCGCCAGCAGCCTCGTACAGGGGGCGAGGGCCGGGGAGCTGTTTTTT. Combining the CDR3 with reference TRBV5-1 and TRBJ2-2 gives the whole variable domain KAGVTQTPRYLIKTRGQQVTLSCSPISGHRSVSWYQQTPGQGLQFLFEYFSETQRNKGNFPGRFSGRQFSNSRSEMNVSTLELGDSALYLCASSLVQGARAGELFFGEGSRLTVL.

This clone was observed a handful of times. The chain is built from TRBV30 and TRBJ1-2; TRBD1 is a possible D gene (6 bases). V was pared by 3 bases and J by 4 bases, with 12 bases between. The CDR3 totals 13 residues. From germline, CDR1 is GTSNPN and CDR2 SVGIG (reference sequence). The CDR3: CAWSPDSSYGYTF. CDR3 nucleotides: TGTGCCTGGAGCCCGGACAGCTCCTATGGCTACACCTTC.